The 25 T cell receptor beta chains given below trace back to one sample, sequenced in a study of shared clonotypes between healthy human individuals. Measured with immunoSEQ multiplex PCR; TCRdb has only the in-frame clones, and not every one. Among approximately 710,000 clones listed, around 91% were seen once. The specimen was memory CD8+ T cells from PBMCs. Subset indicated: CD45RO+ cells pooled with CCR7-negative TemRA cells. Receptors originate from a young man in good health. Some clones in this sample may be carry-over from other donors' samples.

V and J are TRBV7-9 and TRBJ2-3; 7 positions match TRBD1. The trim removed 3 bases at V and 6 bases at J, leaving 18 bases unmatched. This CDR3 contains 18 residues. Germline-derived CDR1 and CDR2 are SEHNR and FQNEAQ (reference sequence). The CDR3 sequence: CASSLVEGAQAREDTQYF. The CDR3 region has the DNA TGTGCCAGCAGCTTGGTCGAGGGGGCGCAAGCCCGTGAGGATACGCAGTATTTT.

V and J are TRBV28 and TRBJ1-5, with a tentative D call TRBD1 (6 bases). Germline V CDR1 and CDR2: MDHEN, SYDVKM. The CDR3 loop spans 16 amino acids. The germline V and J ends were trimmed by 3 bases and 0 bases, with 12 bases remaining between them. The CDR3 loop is CASSFYREGSNQPQHF. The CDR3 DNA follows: TGTGCCAGCAGTTTCTACAGGGAGGGTAGCAATCAGCCCCAGCATTTT.

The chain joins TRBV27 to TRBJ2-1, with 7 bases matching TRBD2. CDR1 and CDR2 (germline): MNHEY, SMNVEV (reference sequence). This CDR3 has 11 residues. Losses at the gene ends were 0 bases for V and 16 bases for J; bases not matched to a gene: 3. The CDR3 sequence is CASSLSGGTFF. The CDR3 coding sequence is TGTGCCAGCAGTTTATCCGGGGGGACTTTCTTC.

Written as DNA, the CDR3 is TGCGCCAGTGGACAGGGGGACTATAGCAATCAGCCCCAGCATTTT. It translates to CASGQGDYSNQPQHF. The rearrangement joins TRBV4-1 to TRBJ1-5; 10 nucleotides agree with TRBD1. The CDR3 covers 15 residues. Germline loops: CDR1 MGHRA, CDR2 YSYEKL. The trim removed 9 bases at V and 0 bases at J, leaving 5 bases unmatched.

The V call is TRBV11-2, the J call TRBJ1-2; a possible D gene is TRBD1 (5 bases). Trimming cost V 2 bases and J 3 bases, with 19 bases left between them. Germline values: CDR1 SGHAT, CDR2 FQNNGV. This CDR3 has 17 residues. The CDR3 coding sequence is TGTGCCAGCAGCTTACAGTCAGGGAAGGGCCTGTACTATGGCTACACCTTC. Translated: CASSLQSGKGLYYGYTF. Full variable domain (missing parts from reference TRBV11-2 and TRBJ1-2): EAGVAQSPRYKIIEKRQSVAFWCNPISGHATLYWYQQILGQGPKLLIQFQNNGVVDDSQLPKDRFSAERLKGVDSTLKIQPAKLEDSAVYLCASSLQSGKGLYYGYTFGSGTRLTVV.

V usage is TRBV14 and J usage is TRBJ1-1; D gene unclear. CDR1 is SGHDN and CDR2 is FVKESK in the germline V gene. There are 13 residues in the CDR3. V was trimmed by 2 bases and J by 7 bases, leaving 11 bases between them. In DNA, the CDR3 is TGTGCCAGCAGCCAAAGGTATACGGGTGAAGCTTTCTTT. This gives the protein CASSQRYTGEAFF.

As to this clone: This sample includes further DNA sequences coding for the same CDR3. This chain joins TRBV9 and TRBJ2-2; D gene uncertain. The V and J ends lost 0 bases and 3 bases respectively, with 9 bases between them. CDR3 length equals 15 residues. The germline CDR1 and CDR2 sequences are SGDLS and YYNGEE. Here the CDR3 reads CASSVGRSYTGELFF. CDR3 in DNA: TGTGCCAGCAGCGTAGGTCGCTCCTACACCGGGGAGCTGTTTTTT.

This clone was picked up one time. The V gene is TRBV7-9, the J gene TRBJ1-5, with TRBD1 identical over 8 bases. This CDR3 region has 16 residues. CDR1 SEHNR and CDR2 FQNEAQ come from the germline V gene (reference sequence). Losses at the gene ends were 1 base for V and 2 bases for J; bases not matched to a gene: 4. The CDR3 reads CASSLDHRGGNQPQHF. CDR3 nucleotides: TGTGCCAGCAGCTTAGACCACAGGGGGGGCAATCAGCCCCAGCATTTT.

The CDR3 DNA reads as TGTGCCAGCAGCGTAGAACAGGGGGCGCGCGACGGGGAGCTGTTTTTT. Translation: CASSVEQGARDGELFF. V gene TRBV9 combines with J gene TRBJ2-2; TRBD1 agrees at 9 bases. V trimming: 0 bases; J trimming: 7 bases; junction bases outside the gene matches: 7. The germline gives CDR1 SGDLS, CDR2 YYNGEE. CDR3 length equals 16 residues.

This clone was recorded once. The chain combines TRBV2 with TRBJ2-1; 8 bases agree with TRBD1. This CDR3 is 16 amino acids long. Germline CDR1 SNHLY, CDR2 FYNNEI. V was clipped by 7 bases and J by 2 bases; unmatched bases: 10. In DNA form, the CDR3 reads TGTGCCAGCATGGACAGGGTGGTCGTTGCCTACAATGAGCAGTTCTTC. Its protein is CASMDRVVVAYNEQFF.

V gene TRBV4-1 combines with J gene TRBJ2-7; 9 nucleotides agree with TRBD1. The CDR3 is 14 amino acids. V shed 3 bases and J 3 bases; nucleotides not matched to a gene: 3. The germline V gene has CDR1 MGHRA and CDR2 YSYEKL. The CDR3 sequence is CASSHGQGFYEQYF. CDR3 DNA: TGCGCCAGCAGCCACGGACAGGGGTTCTACGAGCAGTACTTC.

The CDR3 loop is CASRQLAGGKNEQFF. The CDR3 DNA sequence: TGTGCCAGCAGACAACTAGCGGGAGGGAAGAATGAGCAGTTCTTC. The chain has TRBV6-6 and TRBJ2-1; TRBD2 aligns across 13 bases. After removal of 6 bases from V and 7 bases from J, the junction contained 6 bases not matched to a gene. Germline V lookup: CDR1 MNHNY, CDR2 SVGAGI (reference sequence). The CDR3 contains 15 residues.

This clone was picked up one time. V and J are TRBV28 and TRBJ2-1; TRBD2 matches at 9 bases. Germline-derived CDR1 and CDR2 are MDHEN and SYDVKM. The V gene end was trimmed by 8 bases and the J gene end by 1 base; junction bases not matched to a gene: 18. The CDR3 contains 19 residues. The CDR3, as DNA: TGTGCCAGCCTGGGAACGTGGGTAGCGGGAGAAGGGTCCTACAATGAGCAGTTCTTC. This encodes CASLGTWVAGEGSYNEQFF.

The chain's CDR3 is CASSILRGGNEQFF. The CDR3 region has the DNA TGTGCCAGTAGTATCCTAAGAGGGGGGAATGAGCAGTTCTTC. The chain uses TRBV19 and TRBJ2-1; D is possibly TRBD1 or TRBD2 (6 bases each). CDR3 length: 14 residues. Germline-derived CDR1 and CDR2 are LNHDA and SQIVND (reference sequence). V was shortened by 3 bases and J by 7 bases, with 13 bases between the two germline ends.

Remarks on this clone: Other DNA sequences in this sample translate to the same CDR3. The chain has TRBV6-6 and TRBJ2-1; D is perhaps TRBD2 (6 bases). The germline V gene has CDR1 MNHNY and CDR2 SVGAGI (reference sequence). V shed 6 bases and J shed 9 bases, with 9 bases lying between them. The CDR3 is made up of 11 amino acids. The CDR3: CASSPGGEQFF. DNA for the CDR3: TGTGCCAGCAGCCCCGGGGGTGAGCAGTTCTTC.

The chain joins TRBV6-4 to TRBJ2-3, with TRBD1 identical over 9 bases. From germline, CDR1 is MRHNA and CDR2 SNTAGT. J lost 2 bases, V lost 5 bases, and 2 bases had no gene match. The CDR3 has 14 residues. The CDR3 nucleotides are TGTGCCAGCAGTAGGACAGGGGACACAGATACGCAGTATTTT. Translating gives CASSRTGDTDTQYF.

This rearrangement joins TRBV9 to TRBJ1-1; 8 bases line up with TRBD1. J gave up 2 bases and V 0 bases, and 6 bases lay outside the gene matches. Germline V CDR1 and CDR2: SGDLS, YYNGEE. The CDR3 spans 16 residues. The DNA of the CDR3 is TGTGCCAGCAGCGTAGCTAGGGACAGGACAAACACTGAAGCTTTCTTT. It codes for CASSVARDRTNTEAFF.

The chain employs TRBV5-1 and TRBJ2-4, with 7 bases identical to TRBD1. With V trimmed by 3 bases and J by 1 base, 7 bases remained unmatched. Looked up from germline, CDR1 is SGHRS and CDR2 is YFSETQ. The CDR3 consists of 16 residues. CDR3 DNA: TGCGCCAGCAGCTGGTTACAGGGGCCCGCCAAAAACATTCAGTACTTC. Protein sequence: CASSWLQGPAKNIQYF.

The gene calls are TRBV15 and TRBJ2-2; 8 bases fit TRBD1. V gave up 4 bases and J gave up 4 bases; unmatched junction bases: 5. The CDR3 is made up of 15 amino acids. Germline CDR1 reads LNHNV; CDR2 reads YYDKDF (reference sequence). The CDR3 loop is CATSTGGMGTGELFF. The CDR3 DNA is TGTGCCACCAGCACAGGGGGCATGGGCACCGGGGAGCTGTTTTTT.

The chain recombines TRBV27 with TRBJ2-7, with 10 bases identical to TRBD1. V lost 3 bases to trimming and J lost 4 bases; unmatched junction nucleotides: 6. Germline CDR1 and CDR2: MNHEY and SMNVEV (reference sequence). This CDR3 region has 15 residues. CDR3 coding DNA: TGTGCCAGCAGTTTCGGGACAGGGGTCGGATACGAGCAGTACTTC. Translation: CASSFGTGVGYEQYF.

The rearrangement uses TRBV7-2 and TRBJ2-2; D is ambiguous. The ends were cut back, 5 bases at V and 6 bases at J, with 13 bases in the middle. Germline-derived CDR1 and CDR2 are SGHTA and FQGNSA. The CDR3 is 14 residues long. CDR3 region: CASSQPNYPGELFF. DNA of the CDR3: TGTGCCAGCAGCCAGCCCAATTACCCCGGGGAGCTGTTTTTT.

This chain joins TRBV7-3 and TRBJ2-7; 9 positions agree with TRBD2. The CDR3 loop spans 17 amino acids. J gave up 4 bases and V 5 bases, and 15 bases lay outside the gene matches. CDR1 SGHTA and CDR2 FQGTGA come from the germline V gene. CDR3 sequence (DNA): TGTGCCAGCAGCCCCTGGGGAGGCGGGAGGGCCGCGTACGAGCAGTACTTC. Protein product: CASSPWGGGRAAYEQYF.

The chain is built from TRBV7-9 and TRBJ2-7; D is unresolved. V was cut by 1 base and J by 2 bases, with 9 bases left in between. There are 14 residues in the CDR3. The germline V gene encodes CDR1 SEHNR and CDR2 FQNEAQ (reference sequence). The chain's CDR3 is CASSLVGHPYEQYF. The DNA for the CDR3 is TGTGCCAGCAGCTTAGTCGGCCACCCCTACGAGCAGTACTTC.

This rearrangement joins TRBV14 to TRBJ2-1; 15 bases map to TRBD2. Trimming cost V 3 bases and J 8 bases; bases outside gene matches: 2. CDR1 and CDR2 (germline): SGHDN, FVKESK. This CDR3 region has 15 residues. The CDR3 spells CASSHGTSGRHEQFF. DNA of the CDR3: TGTGCCAGCAGCCATGGGACTAGCGGGAGGCATGAGCAGTTCTTC.

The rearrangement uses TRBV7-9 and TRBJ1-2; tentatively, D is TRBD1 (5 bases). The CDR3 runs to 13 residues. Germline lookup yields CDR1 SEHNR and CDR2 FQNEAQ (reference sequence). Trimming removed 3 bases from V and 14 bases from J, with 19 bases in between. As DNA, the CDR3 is TGTGCCAGCAGCTTGCGGGTCGCAGACAGTAGGACCTTC. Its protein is CASSLRVADSRTF. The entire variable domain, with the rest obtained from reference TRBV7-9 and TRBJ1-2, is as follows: DTGVSQNPRHKITKRGQNVTFRCDPISEHNRLYWYRQTLGQGPEFLTYFQNEAQLEKSRLLSDRFSAERPKGSFSTLEIQRTEQGDSAMYLCASSLRVADSRTFGSGTRLTVV.